This T cell receptor beta chain originates from a study of vaccination effects on CD4 cells after COVID-19. As for the study in general: All participants had two doses of either the BNT162b2 or mRNA-1273 vaccine.

For this clone: What it binds is unknown.

Antigen-specific CD4+ T cells were first expanded with viral peptide pools by the ViraFEST assay and only then sequenced. With roughly nine days of culture completed, CD4+ T cells were isolated. Neither prior SARS-CoV-2 infection nor positive nucleocapsid antibodies were present in the vaccine recipients. IL-2 medium took the place of half the medium on both days 3 and 7. Assay used: immunoSEQ multiplex PCR; TCRdb lists only in-frame clones, some missing. The table has approximately 44,000 clones, around 77% seen once. The V gene's germline CDR1 is SNHLY and CDR2 FYNNEI. CDR3 length: 13 amino acids. V lost 1 base and J lost 9, with 10 bases in between.

The rearrangement links TRBV2 to TRBJ2-4; D unclear. The sequenced sample was CD4+ T cells from PBMCs cultured with HCoV-NL63 spike peptides, obtained before COVID-19 vaccination. This receptor was obtained from a human donor who received a COVID-19 vaccine. The CDR3: CASSEGLIGIQYF. The CDR3 nucleotides are TGTGCCAGCAGTGAAGGTTTGATCGGCATTCAGTACTTC.